This TCR beta chain comes out of a study of cytomegalovirus exposure and HLA in healthy donors. Study results and limitations: Some V segments (TRBV6-2 and TRBV6-3 among them) were excluded as indistinguishable. Earlier analysis found most TCR beta V segments productive about 87% or about 30% of the time.

Unmatched junction bases numbered 11, after V lost 5 bases and J lost 7 bases. The CDR3 loop spans 16 amino acids. CDR1 is SGHVS, CDR2 FNYEAQ, per germline. Details on this clone: Its antigen is still unknown.

Donors showed nominal health when sampled, although they likely had unrecorded immune exposures. PCR was performed using 60 Vbeta and 13 Jbeta primers. Study processing details: Roughly 81 million unique TCR beta chains, 9 million to 11 million shared, were counted in a later analysis. Here immunoSEQ multiplex PCR was the method, and the copy in TCRdb shows in-frame clones only, minus some. V, J and clone size were drawn from that table, and D and trimming were deduced from the DNA. The sample comprises fewer than 200,000 clones, 76% of which are singletons, and 0.75% to 0.8% rests with the top ten.

Sequencing was done on a sample of PBMCs. This chain uses TRBV7-6 with TRBJ2-2; TRBD2 matches 9 bases. The clonotype originates from a female donor in good health and CMV-seronegative. In nucleotides, the CDR3 is TGTGCCAGCAGCGCCCAGGGCGGGGGGGCCAACGGGGAGCTGTTTTTT. Protein sequence: CASSAQGGGANGELFF.